A single sample gave rise to the 6 T cell receptor beta chains below, sequenced in a study of control samples from healthy donors and cancer patients. TCRdb's copy holds only in-frame clones and misses some; the assay was immunoSEQ multiplex PCR. This sample has tens of thousands of clones, with approximately 86% found just once. Sequencing input: blood. The source of these receptors is a man aged 30-40 years in good health.

The rearrangement joins TRBV18 to TRBJ1-3; 7 positions agree with TRBD1. The CDR3 consists of 14 residues. J was trimmed by 2 bases and V by 6 bases; bases with no gene match: 4. The germline CDR1 and CDR2 sequences are KGHSH and LQKENI. The CDR3 bases are TGTGCCAGCTCGCCAGGGGGGACTGGAAACACCATATATTTT. Protein sequence: CASSPGGTGNTIYF.

This clone occurred once. This chain joins TRBV2 and TRBJ1-1; a possible D gene is TRBD1 (5 bases). CDR1 and CDR2 (germline): SNHLY, FYNNEI. This CDR3 region has 13 residues. V lost 2 bases and J lost 5, with 9 bases in between. This CDR3 reads CASSELEGTEAFF. CDR3 DNA: TGTGCCAGCAGTGAATTAGAGGGGACTGAAGCTTTCTTT.

This CDR3 reads CASSESVAGTTYEQYF. The DNA for the CDR3 is TGTGCCAGCAGTGAATCCGTCGCTGGGACTACCTACGAGCAGTACTTC. The chain uses TRBV2 and TRBJ2-7; 7 bases align to TRBD2. Per the germline V gene, CDR1 is SNHLY and CDR2 is FYNNEI. This CDR3 has 16 residues. Trimming removed 2 bases from V and 2 bases from J; junction bases left unmatched: 9. Full variable domain (missing parts from reference TRBV2 and TRBJ2-7): EPEVTQTPSHQVTQMGQEVILRCVPISNHLYFYWYRQILGQKVEFLVSFYNNEISEKSEIFDDQFSVERPDGSNFTLKIRSTKLEDSAMYFCASSESVAGTTYEQYFGPGTRLTVT.

The chain has TRBV5-1 and TRBJ1-1; maybe TRBD1 (5 bases). The germline V gene encodes CDR1 SGHRS and CDR2 YFSETQ. The CDR3 consists of 12 residues. V lost 9 bases to trimming and J lost 1 base, with 10 bases between them. CDR3 DNA sequence: TGCGCCATCCCGGACAAGAACACTGAAGCTTTCTTT. This translates into CAIPDKNTEAFF. The variable domain in full, completed from reference TRBV5-1 and TRBJ1-1, reads KAGVTQTPRYLIKTRGQQVTLSCSPISGHRSVSWYQQTPGQGLQFLFEYFSETQRNKGNFPGRFSGRQFSNSRSEMNVSTLELGDSALYLCAIPDKNTEAFFGQGTRLTVV.

The chain combines TRBV5-1 with TRBJ2-7; D is perhaps TRBD2 (6 bases). The CDR3 consists of 16 residues. Germline V lookup: CDR1 SGHRS, CDR2 YFSETQ. Trimming left V 4 bases short and J 2 bases short, with 19 bases between. The CDR3 reads CASSLTRGTRAYEQYF. DNA for the CDR3: TGCGCCAGCAGCCTAACCCGCGGGACTCGGGCCTACGAGCAGTACTTC.

The gene calls are TRBV19 and TRBJ2-5; D assignment may be TRBD1 or TRBD2 (5 bases each). The CDR3 consists of 13 residues. V lost 3 bases and J 7 bases, leaving 12 bases between the germline ends. Germline loops: CDR1 LNHDA, CDR2 SQIVND (reference sequence). Here the CDR3 reads CASSIGVRGTQYF. In DNA form, the CDR3 reads TGTGCCAGTAGTATTGGGGTGAGGGGGACCCAGTACTTC.